The 12 T cell receptor beta chains listed next were all sequenced from one sample in a study of T cell responses to AZD1222 COVID-19 vaccine. The method was immunoSEQ multiplex PCR; TCRdb's version includes in-frame clones alone and lacks a portion of them. The sample has 90,000 to 100,000 clones; 85% to 90% are singletons. This material consisted of peripheral blood, taken 28 days after the second AZD1222 dose. The origin of the receptors is an adult who received the AZD1222 COVID-19 vaccine.

This chain joins TRBV28 and TRBJ2-5; D not resolved. V dropped 1 base and J dropped 9 bases, with 9 bases sitting between them. From germline, CDR1 is MDHEN and CDR2 SYDVKM. The CDR3 spans 12 residues. The CDR3 nucleotides are TGTGCCAGCAGTTTATATCCTACAGCCCAGTACTTC. Its protein product is CASSLYPTAQYF.

The CDR3 sequence: CASSSGQGSKGYTF. DNA of the CDR3: TGTGCCAGCAGTTCTGGACAGGGTTCGAAAGGCTACACCTTC. The V call is TRBV28, the J call TRBJ1-2; 8 nucleotides agree with TRBD1. This CDR3 is 14 amino acids long. Germline V lookup: CDR1 MDHEN, CDR2 SYDVKM. V lost 4 bases, J lost 8 bases, and 9 bases stayed unmatched.

This rearrangement joins TRBV20-1 to TRBJ1-5, with D hard to call. In germline, CDR1 is DFQATT, CDR2 SNEGSKA (reference sequence). The CDR3 sequence is 15 residues long. Trimming pared 3 bases from V and 0 bases from J, leaving 12 bases between. CDR3 coding DNA: TGCAGTGCTAGTCACCCCACCGATAGCAATCAGCCCCAGCATTTT. It translates to CSASHPTDSNQPQHF.

The CDR3 DNA follows: TGCGCCAGCAGCTTGGATCACCCTTCCTACGAGCAGTACTTC. It is translated as CASSLDHPSYEQYF. The chain joins TRBV5-1 to TRBJ2-7; D unresolved. Germline V gives CDR1 SGHRS, CDR2 YFSETQ. This CDR3 is built from 14 residues. The V end lost 0 bases, the J end lost 1 base, and 8 bases lay between the germline ends.

V gene TRBV2 combines with J gene TRBJ2-1; weak D call: TRBD2 (5 bases). The germline gives CDR1 SNHLY, CDR2 FYNNEI. This CDR3 region has 13 residues. The ends were cut back, 6 bases at V and 6 bases at J, with 12 bases in the middle. CDR3 bases: TGTGCCAGCAGGGAGGTAATAGGCAATGAGCAGTTCTTC. This translates into CASREVIGNEQFF.

This rearrangement joins TRBV4-2 to TRBJ2-1; D unresolved. CDR3 length: 14 amino acids. Per germline, CDR1 LGHNA and CDR2 YNFKEQ. Trimming left V 7 bases short and J 6 bases short, with 16 bases between. The CDR3 protein is CASTLHPTANEQFF. The CDR3 coding sequence is TGTGCCAGCACCCTACACCCGACTGCCAATGAGCAGTTCTTC.

This chain connects TRBV2 to TRBJ2-5; a weak D match, TRBD2 (5 bases). From germline, CDR1 is SNHLY and CDR2 FYNNEI. There are 13 residues in the CDR3. V shed 6 bases and J shed 5 bases, with 13 bases lying between them. CDR3 sequence (DNA): TGTGCCAGCAGACTAGAAATTGGTGAGACCCAGTACTTC. Translation: CASRLEIGETQYF.

The gene calls are TRBV11-2 and TRBJ2-1; 9 positions match TRBD2. CDR1 is SGHAT, CDR2 FQNNGV, per germline. The V and J ends lost 3 bases and 0 bases, in that order; junction bases with no gene match: 12. CDR3 length: 19 amino acids. DNA for the CDR3: TGTGCCAGCAGCTTTCTCATGACTAGCGGAATAGCCTCCTACAATGAGCAGTTCTTC. Its protein product is CASSFLMTSGIASYNEQFF.

V is TRBV18 and J is TRBJ2-1; 12 bases align to TRBD2. The V gene's germline CDR1 is KGHSH and CDR2 LQKENI. V shed 1 base, J shed 10 bases, and the junction held 8 bases outside the gene matches. The CDR3 consists of 16 residues. The CDR3 region has the DNA TGTGCCAGCTCACCACGTTTGACTAGCGGGAGTTGGGAGCAGTTCTTC. It codes for CASSPRLTSGSWEQFF.

The rearrangement links TRBV7-2 to TRBJ1-4; maybe TRBD1 (6 bases). V was pared by 1 base and J by 5 bases, with 8 bases between. The CDR3 extends over 14 amino acids. Per germline, CDR1 SGHTA and CDR2 FQGNSA. CDR3 sequence (DNA): TGTGCCAGCAGCTTAGTGGGGACAAATGAAAAACTGTTTTTT. This encodes CASSLVGTNEKLFF.

V is TRBV5-1 and J is TRBJ1-2; D gene uncertain. The CDR3 contains 13 residues. CDR1 is SGHRS and CDR2 is YFSETQ in the germline V gene. V lost 4 bases and J lost 6, with 13 bases in between. DNA for the CDR3: TGCGCCAGCAGCGCGAATACGGTGGATGGCTACACCTTC. Translated, it gives CASSANTVDGYTF. Filled out from reference TRBV5-1 and TRBJ1-2, the complete variable domain reads KAGVTQTPRYLIKTRGQQVTLSCSPISGHRSVSWYQQTPGQGLQFLFEYFSETQRNKGNFPGRFSGRQFSNSRSEMNVSTLELGDSALYLCASSANTVDGYTFGSGTRLTVV.

The chain combines TRBV5-5 with TRBJ2-1; D is possibly TRBD1 (5 bases). V was trimmed by 4 bases and J by 6 bases, leaving 17 bases between them. The germline CDR1 and CDR2 sequences are SGHKS and YYEKEE (reference sequence). The CDR3 has 15 amino acids. The CDR3 DNA reads as TGTGCCAGCAGCCTGGACCCACCTAGGGGCAATGAGCAGTTCTTC. Encoded protein: CASSLDPPRGNEQFF.